The entry that follows covers one T cell receptor beta chain sequence. Its specific antigen is unknown. Base-call qualities are not available, and no considerably larger clone is one nucleotide away. CDR1 and CDR2, looked up from the germline V gene (reference sequence), are SEHNR and FQNEAQ. Reading from cysteine to phenylalanine, the CDR3 counts 16 amino acids. The read is trimmed to its CDR3 DNA, 48 bases read in frame from base 1. V loses 4 bases, J loses 0 bases, and the germline ends lie 13 bases apart. The immunoSEQ Assay, a bias-controlled multiplex PCR, was used to amplify TCRbeta CDR3 regions from genomic DNA. On the study's bioinformatics: The number of nucleated cells in each sample was estimated by amplification of reference gene primers within the assay. Sequence reads were collapsed and filtered to measure the absolute abundance of every unique TCRbeta CDR3 rearrangement. For each sample, productive Simpson clonality was calculated as the square root of Simpson's diversity index over productive rearrangements. This is the immuneACCESS table as TCRdb keeps it, with only in-frame sequences that have V and J called. A part of the clones is gone; compared with another copy, unresolved V genes explain less than half, and the rest is unexplained. That table furnishes V, J and clone size, whereas the DNA furnished D and trimming. The sample profile shows around 40,000 clones; 65% to 90% of them were found once. The top ten constitute approximately 9.1% of the sample.

This specimen comes from a study of blood T cell repertoires in COVID-19 (dated by TCRdb to the early 2020s). Regarding the complete study: Samples from collaborators originated in the United States, Italy and Spain and spanned both the acute and convalescent phases of COVID-19. The prospective study material was composed of cDNA or gDNA derived from T cells, B-cell-depleted T cells, or PBMCs. The sample metadata nearly always contained a de-identified subject ID, COVID-19 status, age in years and sex. The repertoires were released in a freely available public database intended as a resource for research on the immune response to SARS-CoV-2. Deeply sampled blood TCRbeta repertoires from subjects exposed to, actively infected with, or recovered from COVID-19 were included in the dataset. Where HLA class I and class II types were available, the types were taken from metadata supplied by the sample provider, not from assay-based typing. Samples were obtained from the ongoing ImmuneRACE study (first 160 participants) and from some 1,200 subjects provided by 6 global collaborators.

On the study overall, not on this receptor specifically: Clinical and demographic metadata were provided uncurated, with the amount varying by source and participant.

Collaborating institutions collected whole blood in K2EDTA tubes following their own protocols. For TCRbeta analysis, collaborators shipped samples as frozen whole blood, isolated PBMCs, or DNA extracted from either of those sample types. The sequence was collected from a human donor in a cohort sampled during active COVID-19. The chain couples TRBV7-9 to TRBJ2-1, and TRBD2 may be the D gene, going by 5 matching bases. The sample consisted of peripheral blood. The CDR3 region has the sequence CASSSNGLSSYNEQFF. The DNA sequence is TGTGCCAGCAGCTCGAATGGACTTAGCTCCTACAATGAGCAGTTCTTC. Reference TRBV7-9 and TRBJ2-1 genes cover what lies past the CDR3, so the full variable domain is DTGVSQNPRHKITKRGQNVTFRCDPISEHNRLYWYRQTLGQGPEFLTYFQNEAQLEKSRLLSDRFSAERPKGSFSTLEIQRTEQGDSAMYLCASSSNGLSSYNEQFFGPGTRLTVL.